This T cell receptor beta chain was sequenced in a study of T cell responses to AZD1222 COVID-19 vaccine. General observations from the study: Clonal diversity was possibly underestimated; the donors were predominantly white British and more often female.

Remarks on this clone: Antigen: not known.

V shed 4 bases, J shed 9 bases, and the junction held 11 bases outside the gene matches. This CDR3 comprises 17 residues. Germline CDR1 is SGDLS and CDR2 is YYNGEE. Sequencing used immunoSEQ multiplex PCR; TCRdb keeps in-frame clones, though not all of them. This sample carries 60,000 to 90,000 clones, about nine tenths of them seen once, and the ten largest clones take around 18%. This material consisted of peripheral blood, taken 28 days after the second AZD1222 dose. The source is an adult who received the AZD1222 COVID-19 vaccine. The chain recombines TRBV9 with TRBJ2-1, with 15 nucleotides matching TRBD2. In DNA, the CDR3 is TGTGCCAGCAGCTTTACCGGGACTAGCGGGGGGATCGGTGAGCAGTTCTTC. It specifies CASSFTGTSGGIGEQFF.